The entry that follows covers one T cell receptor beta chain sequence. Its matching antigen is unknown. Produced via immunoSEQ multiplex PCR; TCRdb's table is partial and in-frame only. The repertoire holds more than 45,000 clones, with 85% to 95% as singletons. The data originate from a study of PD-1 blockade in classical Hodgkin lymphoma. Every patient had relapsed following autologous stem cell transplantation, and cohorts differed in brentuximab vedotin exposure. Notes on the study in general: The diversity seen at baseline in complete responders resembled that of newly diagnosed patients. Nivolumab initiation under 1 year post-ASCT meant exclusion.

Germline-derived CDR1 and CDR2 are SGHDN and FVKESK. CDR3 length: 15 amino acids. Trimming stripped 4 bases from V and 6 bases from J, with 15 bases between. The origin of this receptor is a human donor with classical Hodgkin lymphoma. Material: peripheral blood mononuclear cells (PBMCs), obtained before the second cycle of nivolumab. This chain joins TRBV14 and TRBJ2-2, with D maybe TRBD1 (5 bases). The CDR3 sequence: CASSRLEKGAGELFF. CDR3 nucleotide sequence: TGTGCCAGCAGCCGATTGGAGAAAGGGGCCGGGGAGCTGTTTTTT.